This T cell receptor (beta chain) was captured by sequencing in a study of beta chain features in type 1 diabetes (dated 2018 in TCRdb). Looking at the study overall: Mean age, gender distribution, total cell number and subset yield were not different between patients and healthy donors. Across all samples, fewer than 130 million sorted cells were examined, and cell number per subset correlated strongly with RNA yield. The study compared the TCRB repertoires of sorted circulating CD4+ T cell subsets in recently diagnosed type 1 diabetes patients with those in matched healthy donors. Naive and central memory subsets were obtained from all 30 or so donors, but regulatory and stem cell-like memory subsets were isolated from only 8 patients and roughly eight healthy donors. On the study overall, not on this receptor specifically: Because cDNA was sequenced instead of genomic DNA, activated cells with high expression could be over-represented, although the groups did not differ in activation or CD3 levels. At VDJ recombination sites, type 1 diabetes patients had fewer insertions and more deleted nucleotides, which implies abnormalities in thymic rearrangement. Type 1 diabetes patients showed a moderate but significant shortening of TCRB CDR3 length in all four CD4+ subsets. PCR might favor shorter templates, but patient and control samples were amplified and corrected together, so any skew would affect both groups equally. Naive, central memory and regulatory TCRB repertoires appeared more similar among patients than among healthy donors. Because the HLA sub-analyses included only small numbers of individuals, any influence of HLA type on TCRB rearrangement was left unresolved.

Each donor gave one peripheral blood draw, averaging roughly 120 mL, which was collected into heparinised tubes. Naive, central memory, regulatory and stem cell-like memory CD4+ T cells were sorted on a BD FACSAria II using a panel including CD45RO, CCR7, CD25, CD127, CD95 and CD27. A purity above 95% was achieved for all sorted populations. PBMCs were separated immediately by Lymphoprep density gradient centrifugation and were stained directly, without being cultured. So that batch effects would be minimized, each experiment stained and sorted samples in pairs, pairing one healthy donor with one patient. The entire amount of isolated RNA was reverse transcribed using the High Capacity cDNA Reverse Transcription Kit, so the sequenced TCRB transcripts were expressed ones. Deep immunoSEQ sequencing was performed on naive, central memory and regulatory T cell samples, with an average of roughly 3.3 million total reads per sample. Sorted cells were lysed in RLT buffer and RNA was extracted with DNase-treated RNeasy Micro or Mini kits, depending on cell number. Each cell subset was processed separately to prevent cross-contamination, with patient and healthy donor samples processed together. The immunoSEQ multiplex PCR was used to amplify TCRB sequences from cDNA, generating 87-bp fragments that spanned the CDR3 region. The amplicons were sequenced using the Illumina HiSeq platform. The study's own analysis went as follows. Synthetic template baselines were used to correct PCR bias computationally, reads within Hamming distance 2 were collapsed together, and singletons that could not be merged were discarded. Reads were aligned to IMGT to assign V, D and J genes, CDR3 length, and insertions or deletions at six rearrangement sites. Within each subset, clonotype counts were normalized to sorted cell number, after which true diversity and Gini coefficients were computed with the tcR R package. The overlap coefficient, calculated on TCRB nucleotide sequences, was used to quantify repertoire sharing. TCRdb took over this immuneACCESS table, retaining in-frame rearrangements with V and J assigned. Such tables are incomplete; in checked studies, under half of the missing clones stem from an unresolved V gene, and the remainder is unexplained. V and J calls and clone size come straight from that table; D and trimming were deduced from the DNA. In this sample the table shows more than 50,000 clones, around three fifths of which occur a single time. The ten biggest clones cover about 2% of the sample.

A few counts support this clone. The antigen it binds to is not known. Base qualities are not provided; no much larger clone lies one nucleotide away. From the germline V gene, CDR1 is SGHTA and CDR2 is FQGNSA. The CDR3 covers 17 residues, taking in both the cysteine and the phenylalanine. Only the CDR3 region is kept as DNA, spanning 51 bases read in frame from base 1. V ends up 5 bases short and J 1 base short, with an unmatched junction base count of 12. The receptor was derived from a woman under 30 in good health. The chain joins TRBV7-2 to TRBJ2-5, with 8 bases matching TRBD2. Material: Tregs from blood. This specimen's cell subset or site label, per the study, means: regulatory CD4+ T cells. The nucleotides read TGTGCCAGCAGCCTTGTTGGGGCGGGGGGACTCCAAGAGACCCAGTACTTC. Translated, it gives CASSLVGAGGLQETQYF.